This T cell receptor (beta chain) was identified during a study of OX40 agonist ivuxolimab in advanced cancers. Broadly, across the study: The costimulatory receptor OX40 (CD134) was targeted by ivuxolimab, a fully human IgG2 agonistic monoclonal antibody. Intravenous ivuxolimab was administered to patients every 2 weeks at six dose levels: 0.01, 0.1, 0.3, 1.5, 3 and 10 mg/kg. Of the 50 or so patients in dose escalation, about 19 had hepatocellular carcinoma, some 15 had melanoma, 9 had renal cell carcinoma and 9 had head and neck cancer. In the dose-escalation cohort, roughly 82% of patients were male, and the mean age was 60 years with a range of 23 to 79. Prior anti-PD-1, anti-PD-L1 or anti-CTLA-4 therapy was permitted, and 30% to 50% of dose-escalation patients had received checkpoint inhibitors. Partial responses were achieved by three dose-escalation patients, of whom one had hepatocellular carcinoma and two had cutaneous melanoma. The purpose of peripheral TCRbeta sequencing was to test whether ivuxolimab changed TCR sequence diversity and led to clonal T-cell expansion. The paper covers the monotherapy dose-escalation part of the phase I ivuxolimab trial, which included N ≈ 54 patients.

The full study reports these points: In the 0.1-3.0 mg/kg groups, partial responders had among the lowest normalized peripheral clonal expansion, particularly in CD8+ T cells. After ivuxolimab, CD8+ T cells had more expanded clones than CD4+ T cells on average. Low levels of normalized T-cell clonal expansion were also seen in some nonresponding patients. At doses from 0.1 to 3.0 mg/kg, clonal expansion was seen in both CD4+ and CD8+ blood T cells between baseline and week 6. The antigen specificity of the peripheral T cells that underwent clonal expansion was not determined.

Patients with a history of autoimmune disease or receiving systemic immunosuppression were excluded from the trial. In every dose cohort, peripheral blood was drawn for TCR sequencing at baseline, cycle 4 day 1, and cycle 7 day 1. Samples came from an open-label, multicenter, first-in-human phase I dose-escalation trial of ivuxolimab. Adults with locally advanced or metastatic head and neck squamous cell, hepatocellular, melanoma or renal cell carcinoma were enrolled in the trial. Before TCR sequencing, CD4+ and CD8+ T cells were separately sorted from peripheral blood. The CDR3 numbers 16 residues from cysteine through phenylalanine. The kept DNA is CDR3 alone, 48 bases in frame from the first base. For this chain, trimming is 4 bases at the V end and 1 base at the J end, and the number of junction bases without a gene match is 8. The germline V gene specifies SGDLS as CDR1 and YYNGEE as CDR2. For sequencing of the TCRbeta CDR3 region, genomic DNA was extracted from the sorted cells. The immunoSEQ Assay was used to sequence the TCRbeta CDR3 regions. Here the immuneACCESS table is served through TCRdb, limited to in-frame sequences with V and J called. Missing clones are a known gap in these copies; in checked studies unresolved V genes cover under half, and the rest lacks a known reason. A total of about 36,000 clones appear in this sample, 88% of them only once. Roughly 13% of the sample is held by the ten biggest clonotypes.

With respect to this clone: No antigen is known for it. No base qualities exist here, and no much larger clone lies one base off it.

The clonotype comes from an adult with an advanced solid tumor such as melanoma, head and neck, liver or kidney cancer. Rearrangement joined TRBV9 to TRBJ2-1; TRBD2 fits 7 bases in the junction. Sample: CD4+ or CD8+ T cells sorted from blood, taken in a trial of the OX40 agonist ivuxolimab. Read as DNA, the sequence is TGTGCCAGCAGCCCCCGGGGCGGGAGTTCCTACAATGAGCAGTTCTTC. This gives the protein CASSPRGGSSYNEQFF.